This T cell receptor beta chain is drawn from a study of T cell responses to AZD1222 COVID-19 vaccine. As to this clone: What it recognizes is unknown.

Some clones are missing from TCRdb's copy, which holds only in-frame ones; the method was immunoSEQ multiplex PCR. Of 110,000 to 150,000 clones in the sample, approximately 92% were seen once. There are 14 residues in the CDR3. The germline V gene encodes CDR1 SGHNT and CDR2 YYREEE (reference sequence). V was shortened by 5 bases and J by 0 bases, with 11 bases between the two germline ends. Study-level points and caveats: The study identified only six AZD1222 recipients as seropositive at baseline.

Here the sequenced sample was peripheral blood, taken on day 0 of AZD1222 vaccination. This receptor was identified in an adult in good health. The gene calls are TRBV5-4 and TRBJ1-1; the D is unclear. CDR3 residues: CASREARLNTEAFF. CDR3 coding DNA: TGTGCCAGCAGAGAGGCCAGACTGAACACTGAAGCTTTCTTT.